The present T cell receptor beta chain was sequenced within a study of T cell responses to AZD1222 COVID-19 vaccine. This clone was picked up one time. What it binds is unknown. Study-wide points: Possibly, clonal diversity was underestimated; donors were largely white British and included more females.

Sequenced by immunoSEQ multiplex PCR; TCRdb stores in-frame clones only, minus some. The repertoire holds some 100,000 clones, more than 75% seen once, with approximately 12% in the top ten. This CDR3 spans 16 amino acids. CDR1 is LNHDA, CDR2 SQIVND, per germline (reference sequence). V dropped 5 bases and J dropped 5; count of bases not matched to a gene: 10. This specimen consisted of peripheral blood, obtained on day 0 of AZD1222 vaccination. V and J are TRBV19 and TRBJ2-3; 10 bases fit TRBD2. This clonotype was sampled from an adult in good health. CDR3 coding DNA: TGTGCCAGTAGTGGACCACCTAGCGGGAGTAGAGATACGCAGTATTTT. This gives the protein CASSGPPSGSRDTQYF. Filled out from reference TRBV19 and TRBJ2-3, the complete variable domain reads DGGITQSPKYLFRKEGQNVTLSCEQNLNHDAMYWYRQDPGQGLRLIYYSQIVNDFQKGDIAEGYSVSREKKESFPLTVTSAQKNPTAFYLCASSGPPSGSRDTQYFGPGTRLTVL.